A single sample is the source of the 9 T cell receptor beta chains below, sequenced in a study of CXCR3-negative and CXCR3-positive naive CD8 T cells. Their antigens remain unidentified. Libraries were UMI-labeled 5' RACE TRB cDNA. Using the 5' RACE reads, TCRdb records one entry per CDR3 protein without DNA. The sample table sets out tens of thousands of distinct CDR3 sequences. Study observations and caveats: Naive CXCR3-positive cells had TRB CDR3s more hydrophobic than those of CXCR3-negative naive cells.

The sample consisted of naive CXCR3+ CD8+ T cells from blood. Subset: CD45RO-CCR7+CD27+CD95- naive CD8+ T cells expressing CXCR3 (TNR3+). The receptors stem from a human donor in good health. Some clones in this sample may be carry-over from other donors' samples.

The chain recombines TRBV29-1 with TRBJ2-2; the D call from TCRdb, TRBD1, cannot be confirmed without DNA. Germline CDR1 and CDR2: SQVTM and ANQGSEA. The CDR3 extends over 13 amino acids. CDR3 in amino acids: CSVVGTTAGELFF.

V gene TRBV20-1 combines with J gene TRBJ2-3; TCRdb gives TRBD1 as the D gene, but with no DNA this cannot be confirmed. The CDR3 is 15 residues long. In germline, CDR1 is DFQATT, CDR2 SNEGSKA (reference sequence). Here the CDR3 reads CSARDWTGATDTQYF.

This chain links TRBV7-9 with TRBJ2-2; TCRdb selects TRBD1, and the lack of DNA leaves this call unchecked. The CDR3 is 17 amino acids. Germline CDR1 reads SEHNR; CDR2 reads FQNEAQ (reference sequence). CDR3 loop: CASSSGQGMANTGELFF.

The chain combines TRBV29-1 with TRBJ2-7; the D call from TCRdb, TRBD2, cannot be confirmed without DNA. The germline V gene encodes CDR1 SQVTM and CDR2 ANQGSEA. The CDR3 covers 14 residues. The CDR3 loop is CSVIRSSGGYEQYF.

J is TRBJ2-3 and V is TRBV7-2; TCRdb reports TRBD2, a call that lacks DNA to check it against. Germline values: CDR1 SGHTA, CDR2 FQGNSA. This CDR3 is 15 amino acids long. CDR3: CASSILAGDADTQYF.

The chain has TRBV11-3 and TRBJ2-3. The germline gives CDR1 SGHNT, CDR2 YENEEA. This CDR3 spans 16 amino acids. CDR3 sequence reads: CASSLYLSGGSDTQYF.

The chain is built from TRBV21-1 and TRBJ2-3; TCRdb's D call of TRBD1 is untestable without DNA. TRBV21-1 is a pseudogene segment. The CDR3 covers 16 residues. The CDR3 reads CASSLRPGRCTDTQYF.

The chain uses TRBV6-2 or TRBV6-3 and TRBJ2-7; the D call of TRBD1 rests on TCRdb alone, since no DNA is present to check it. Germline CDR1 MNHEY, CDR2 SVGEGT. This CDR3 contains 17 residues. This CDR3 is CASSYGPGQKTSYEQYF.

The J gene is TRBJ2-1, the V gene TRBV7-2. CDR1 is SGHTA and CDR2 is FQGNSA in the germline V gene. CDR3 length: 18 amino acids. CDR3 sequence: CASSLLSSGGGPYNEQFF. Based on the CDR3 plus reference TRBV7-2 and TRBJ2-1, the full variable domain is GAGVSQSPSNKVTEKGKDVELRCDPISGHTALYWYRQSLGQGLEFLIYFQGNSAPDKSGLPSDRFSAERTGGSVSTLTIQRTQQEDSAVYLCASSLLSSGGGPYNEQFFGPGTRLTVL.